The present TCR beta chain was sequenced within a study of CD8 T cells in ankylosing spondylitis (dated by TCRdb to the late 2010s). Looking at the study overall: T cell receptor beta repertoires were profiled in healthy donors and ankylosing spondylitis patients so that disease-linked TCR variants could be found. Peripheral blood was sampled, and synovial fluid was additionally collected from ankylosing spondylitis patients. The whole study cohort included about a hundred healthy donors and 20 to 30 ankylosing spondylitis patients. On the study overall, not on this receptor specifically: In peripheral blood, the disease-linked clones were found at relatively low frequencies and had a CD8+ phenotype. Blood from ankylosing spondylitis patients appeared to be characterized by a TCR beta motif composed of roughly eight highly homologous amino acid variants. The disease-linked clones were reported as significantly enriched in matched synovial fluid samples from ankylosing spondylitis patients. Some motif variants were previously reported in synovial fluid and blood of reactive arthritis patients, suggesting common disease-initiation mechanisms.

Relative to germline, V is 7 bases shorter and J is 4 bases shorter, with 18 bases between their ends. Taken from the germline V gene, the CDR1 and CDR2 loops are SQVTM and ANQGSEA. The CDR3, from cysteine to phenylalanine, totals 14 residues. Left in the record is the CDR3 DNA by itself, 42 bases read in frame from the first base. Of note for this clonotype: Its antigen is unknown. It has no much larger one-base neighbor in the sample; base qualities were not kept.

Sequencing used an Illumina HiSeq 2500. Quantitative 5'-RACE with molecular barcodes was used to prepare TCR beta libraries. Turning to the authors' computational methods: A new computational method based on a probabilistic model of VDJ rearrangement was used to identify disease-linked TCR variants. Through fastp at Q25 and MiXCR, TCRdb rebuilt clones from the public reads, retaining in-frame beta chains. Each CDR3 protein gets just one entry, which takes the most common genes and DNA from the rows behind it. The authors' filters were not applied to this entry. The sample has about 250,000 distinct CDR3 sequences on record, more than 25% of them singletons. In total, the top ten clones hold roughly 4% of the sample.

The specimen sequenced was blood, either unsorted or a sorted T cell fraction (not recorded which). The chain links TRBV29-1 with TRBJ2-3; the D gene may be TRBD1 or TRBD2, since each aligns over 5 bases. The source is a male donor with ankylosing spondylitis or in good health (not recorded which). The nucleotide sequence reads as follows: TGCAGCGCTCTGGGACCTTGGGCCCCAGATACGCAGTATTTT. Its protein reads: CSALGPWAPDTQYF.